The subject of this entry is one T cell receptor (beta chain). As yet, its antigen is unknown. Documented treatment: some 20 received Ad26.COV2.S at low or high dose, single or two shots; 5 received placebo; per-sample allocation not given. Each sample was drawn 63 days after the first injection (of vaccine or placebo). Clones were read by immunoSEQ multiplex PCR, and TCRdb kept only the in-frame ones, dropping some. Of a few hundred thousand clones in the sample, 88% were seen once. The data belong to a study of Ad26.COV2.S vaccination and SARS-CoV-2 variants. Study-wide background: Ad26.COV2.S given intramuscularly, once or twice 56 days apart. Study-wide results and caveats: Those who received vaccine or placebo ended up with similar non-spike TCR breadth. Using TCR breadth and depth analyses may have led to underestimated total T cell responses.

The sample here was peripheral blood, taken in a trial of Ad26.COV2.S vaccine versus placebo. The receptor was derived from a person between 18 and 65 years old who received the Ad26.COV2.S COVID-19 vaccine or a placebo.

CDR3 nucleotides: TGTGCCAGCAGGAGCAGGGTTTCACCCCTCCACTTT. Translated: CASRSRVSPLHF. The rearrangement links TRBV6-5 to TRBJ1-6, with a weak D call TRBD1 (5 bases). Germline CDR1 reads MNHEY; CDR2 reads SVGAGI. CDR3 length: 12 residues. V was cut by 6 bases and J by 9 bases, with 9 bases left in between.